The sequence of this T cell receptor (beta chain) was determined in a study of T-cell memory formation after mild COVID-19. Germline values: CDR1 SSHAT, CDR2 FNYEAQ (reference sequence). The CDR3 is 15 amino acids. With regard to this clonotype: Its target is not known. A read error may account for a junction end that differs from germline.

Study-wide results and caveats: Nothing confirmed that second-wave clones peaking on day 37 were specific for SARS-CoV-2.

MiXCR, run by TCRdb on the 5' RACE reads, gives a single entry per CDR3 protein. Here the sample spans around 370,000 distinct CDR3 sequences, 20% to 25% being singletons. This receptor was identified in an adult woman who had mild COVID-19 (a few samples of this study predate the infection). Cell type and time point are not known. The specimen was PBMCs or a T cell subset sorted from them (not recorded which). The chain joins TRBV7-7 to TRBJ2-1, with 8 nucleotides matching TRBD2. CDR3 DNA: TGTGCTAGCAGCTTAAGCGGGAGTATCCCTAATGAGCAGTTCTTC. Amino acid sequence: CASSLSGSIPNEQFF.